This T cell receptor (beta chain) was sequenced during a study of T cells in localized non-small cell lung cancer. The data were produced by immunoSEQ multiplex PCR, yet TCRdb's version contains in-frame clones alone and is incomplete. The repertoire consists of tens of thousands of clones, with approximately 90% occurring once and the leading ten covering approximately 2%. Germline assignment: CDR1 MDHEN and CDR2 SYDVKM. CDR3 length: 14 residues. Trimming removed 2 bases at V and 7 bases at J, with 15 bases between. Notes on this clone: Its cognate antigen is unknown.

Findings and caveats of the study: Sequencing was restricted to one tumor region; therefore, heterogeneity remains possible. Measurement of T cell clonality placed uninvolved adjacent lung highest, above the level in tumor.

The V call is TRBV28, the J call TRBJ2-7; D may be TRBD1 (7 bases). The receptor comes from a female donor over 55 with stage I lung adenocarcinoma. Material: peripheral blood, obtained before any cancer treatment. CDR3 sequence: CASSLQGGGREQYF. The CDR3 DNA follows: TGTGCCAGCAGTTTACAGGGGGGTGGTCGGGAGCAGTACTTC.